This T cell receptor (beta chain) came from a study of blood T cell repertoires in COVID-19. Study-level background: Samples representing acute and convalescent COVID-19 were sourced from the United States, Italy and Spain. PBMCs, B-cell-depleted T cells, or T cells were the source of the cDNA or gDNA that made up the material.

This clone showed up just once. Participants came from some 23 US areas, aged about 18 to 95 years. Membership in each cohort depended on participant-reported clinical history. Germline V gives CDR1 SGHVS, CDR2 FNYEAQ. Trimming left V 1 base short and J 2 bases short, with 6 bases between. CDR3 length: 14 amino acids. Data came from immunoSEQ multiplex PCR; TCRdb stores just in-frame clones and leaves some out. This sample carries approximately 340,000 clones, roughly nine tenths of them seen once, and the ten largest clones take 0.8% to 0.9%. This receptor was taken from a woman between 35 and 50 years old who had been exposed to COVID-19. Source material: PBMCs or T cells enriched from blood (not recorded which). This chain connects TRBV7-6 to TRBJ1-3; D gene unclear. DNA for the CDR3: TGTGCCAGCAGCTTAGGACTGACTGGAAACACCATATATTTT. This sequence encodes CASSLGLTGNTIYF.